This T cell receptor (beta chain) was identified during a study of T cells in women clearing cervical HPV infection. The method was immunoSEQ multiplex PCR; TCRdb's version includes in-frame clones alone and lacks a portion of them. This table holds about 35,000 clones. The CDR3 is 15 residues long. Germline CDR1 is SGHVS and CDR2 is FNYEAQ. V was clipped by 5 bases and J by 4 bases; unmatched bases: 5. Details on this clone: Read data end 3 residues before the CDR3 end; the end is taken from the germline J gene.

The clonotype was recovered from a woman between 18 and 70 years old with a cervical HPV16 infection that either progressed to CIN3+ or cleared (not recorded which). V is TRBV7-6 and J is TRBJ2-1, with 10 positions matching TRBD1. Sequenced material: blood buffy coat. The CDR3 spells CASSQGTGEYNEQFF. The sequenced CDR3 bases are TGTGCCAGCAGCCAGGGGACAGGGGAGTACAATGAG.